The 25 T cell receptor beta chains below were found in one sample sequenced in a study of cytomegalovirus exposure and HLA in healthy donors. Clones were sequenced by immunoSEQ multiplex PCR, and TCRdb holds only the in-frame ones, with some missing. Of 120,000 to 150,000 clones listed, over 80% are singletons. Material for sequencing was PBMCs. The receptors here all came from a man aged 18-30 years in good health and CMV-seropositive.

The chain recombines TRBV6-1 with TRBJ1-5; TRBD1 is a possible D gene (5 bases). CDR1 and CDR2 from the germline V gene are MNHNS and SASEGT. The CDR3 consists of 14 residues. Trimming pared 7 bases from V and 0 bases from J, leaving 10 bases between. The CDR3 sequence is CASTGLYSNQPQHF. Written as DNA, the CDR3 is TGTGCCAGCACGGGACTTTATAGCAATCAGCCCCAGCATTTT.

This chain uses TRBV29-1 with TRBJ1-3; TRBD1 is a possible D gene (5 bases). The length of the CDR3 is 16 residues. The germline gives CDR1 SQVTM, CDR2 ANQGSEA. Trimming stripped 5 bases from V and 0 bases from J, with 17 bases between. For the CDR3, the DNA is TGCAGCGTTCCGGGGGAGTTCGCTATCTCTGGAAACACCATATATTTT. Residues: CSVPGEFAISGNTIYF.

The chain links TRBV2 to TRBJ2-4, with TRBD2 identical over 7 bases. The CDR3 has 15 amino acids. Trimming took 7 bases from V and 7 from J; bases not matched to a gene: 13. Germline V gene data show CDR1 as SNHLY and CDR2 as FYNNEI. In DNA form, the CDR3 reads TGTGCCAGCACCACACCATCTCCCGGGGGGAACATTCAGTACTTC. It codes for CASTTPSPGGNIQYF.

The chain combines TRBV7-8 with TRBJ1-5; a weak D match, TRBD1 (6 bases). From germline, CDR1 is SGHVS and CDR2 FQNEAQ. The V end was cut by 2 bases, the J end by 2 bases, with 7 bases between. The CDR3 runs to 14 residues. The CDR3 region is CASSLSGGNQPQHF. Here the CDR3 DNA reads TGTGCCAGCAGCTTATCAGGGGGCAATCAGCCCCAGCATTTT.

This rearrangement joins TRBV6-1 to TRBJ2-7; 9 bases align to TRBD1. The germline CDR1 and CDR2 sequences are MNHNS and SASEGT. The CDR3 has 17 amino acids. Unmatched junction bases numbered 9, after V lost 1 base and J lost 2 bases. The CDR3 nucleotides are TGTGCCAGCAGTGAAGGGATTGGGACAGGGCGGACCTACGAGCAGTACTTC. It encodes CASSEGIGTGRTYEQYF.

This chain connects TRBV2 to TRBJ1-5, with D perhaps TRBD1 (5 bases). This CDR3 contains 17 residues. V lost 2 bases to trimming and J lost 3 bases, with 17 bases between them. The germline V gene encodes CDR1 SNHLY and CDR2 FYNNEI. The CDR3 DNA is TGTGCCAGCAGTGAAAGTAAGGGGCTGTCGATCAATCAGCCCCAGCATTTT. This gives the protein CASSESKGLSINQPQHF.

The rearrangement joins TRBV27 to TRBJ2-7; tentatively, D is TRBD1 (6 bases). The V end lost 2 bases, the J end lost 0 bases, and 11 bases lay between the germline ends. This CDR3 spans 15 amino acids. Germline-derived CDR1 and CDR2 are MNHEY and SMNVEV (reference sequence). The CDR3 DNA follows: TGTGCCAGCAGTTTACAGGGGTCACTCTCCTACGAGCAGTACTTC. It is translated as CASSLQGSLSYEQYF.

The rearrangement uses TRBV7-9 and TRBJ2-5; perhaps TRBD1 as D (5 bases). CDR3 length: 13 residues. Per the germline V gene, CDR1 is SEHNR and CDR2 is FQNEAQ (reference sequence). V lost 4 bases and J lost 3, with 9 bases in between. CDR3: CASSSTGEETQYF. The CDR3 nucleotides read TGTGCCAGCAGCTCCACAGGTGAAGAGACCCAGTACTTC.

This CDR3 is CASSAQTSRNEQFF. The DNA of the CDR3 is TGTGCCAGCAGTGCCCAGACTAGCCGCAATGAGCAGTTCTTC. This rearrangement joins TRBV25-1 to TRBJ2-1; 7 bases are a match to TRBD2. Germline V CDR1 and CDR2: MGHDK, SYGVNS. CDR3 length: 14 residues. The V and J ends lost 4 bases and 6 bases, in that order; junction bases with no gene match: 6.

The chain has TRBV30 and TRBJ2-1; the match to TRBD2 covers 14 bases. From germline, CDR1 is GTSNPN and CDR2 SVGIG (reference sequence). The ends lost 5 bases at V and 3 bases at J; junction bases unmatched: 3. The CDR3 is 15 amino acids. CDR3 bases: TGTGCCTGGGGGACTAGCGGGGGAGGCTACAATGAGCAGTTCTTC. Amino acids: CAWGTSGGGYNEQFF.

The genes are TRBV10-3 and TRBJ2-7; D is undetermined. Germline V gene data show CDR1 as ENHRY and CDR2 as SYGVKD. The CDR3 is 15 residues long. Trimming removed 0 bases at V and 2 bases at J, with 11 bases between. The CDR3 is CAISESRTYAYEQYF. CDR3 in DNA: TGTGCCATCAGTGAGTCGCGAACCTATGCCTACGAGCAGTACTTC.

The gene calls are TRBV9 and TRBJ1-6; 7 bases line up with TRBD1. V lost 6 bases and J lost 9; bases outside the gene matches: 9. Germline assignment: CDR1 SGDLS and CDR2 YYNGEE. The CDR3 consists of 14 residues. CDR3: CASKTGTGVSPLHF. The CDR3 DNA sequence: TGTGCCAGCAAGACGGGAACAGGGGTTTCACCCCTCCACTTT.

CDR3: CASSHVGGNQPQHF. CDR3 nucleotides: TGCGCCAGCAGTCACGTTGGAGGCAATCAGCCCCAGCATTTT. The rearrangement joins TRBV4-1 to TRBJ1-5, with D unresolved. The CDR3 length is 14 residues. Germline CDR1 MGHRA, CDR2 YSYEKL. V lost 6 bases, J lost 2 bases, and 11 bases lay in between.

The CDR3, as DNA: TGTGCCAGCAGTGAAACGGTCTATGGCTACACCTTC. Encoded protein: CASSETVYGYTF. This chain links TRBV6-1 with TRBJ1-2; D gene unclear. Germline loops: CDR1 MNHNS, CDR2 SASEGT. Trimming removed 2 bases at V and 4 bases at J, with 5 bases between. The CDR3 runs to 12 residues.

This clone was counted once. The chain recombines TRBV14 with TRBJ1-5; D might be TRBD1 (6 bases). V lost 3 bases, J lost 7 bases, and 10 bases lay in between. Germline V gene lookup returns CDR1 SGHDN and CDR2 FVKESK. The length of the CDR3 is 13 residues. The DNA for the CDR3 is TGTGCCAGCAGCCAGGGGCAGGGGCAGCCCCAGCATTTT. Residues: CASSQGQGQPQHF.

The chain joins TRBV4-1 to TRBJ2-1; tentative D call: TRBD1 (5 bases). With 3 bases removed from V and 0 bases from J, the gap between germline ends came to 9 bases. In germline, CDR1 is MGHRA, CDR2 YSYEKL. The CDR3 has 15 amino acids. CDR3 loop: CASSHGQGSYNEQFF. The DNA for the CDR3 is TGCGCCAGCAGCCACGGGCAGGGCTCCTACAATGAGCAGTTCTTC.

The chain has TRBV27 and TRBJ1-5, with 10 bases aligning to TRBD1. Unmatched junction bases numbered 7, after V lost 11 bases and J lost 3 bases. Germline CDR1 is MNHEY and CDR2 is SMNVEV (reference sequence). The CDR3 extends over 14 amino acids. The CDR3 loop is CASGQGDLNQPQHF. The CDR3, as DNA: TGTGCCTCCGGACAGGGGGACCTCAATCAGCCCCAGCATTTT.

The chain is built from TRBV28 and TRBJ1-2; D not certain. Trimming stripped 3 bases from V and 9 bases from J, with 11 bases between. The V gene's germline CDR1 is MDHEN and CDR2 SYDVKM. This CDR3 contains 12 residues. CDR3 sequence reads: CASSFSAGSYTF. The DNA of the CDR3 is TGTGCCAGCAGTTTCTCGGCGGGTAGCTACACCTTC.

The rearrangement joins TRBV2 to TRBJ2-5, with 7 bases lining up with TRBD2. After removal of 8 bases from V and 2 bases from J, the junction contained 8 bases not matched to a gene. The germline V gene encodes CDR1 SNHLY and CDR2 FYNNEI. This CDR3 contains 14 residues. The CDR3 DNA reads as TGTGCCAGCGCCGGGGGGAGTCTGCAAGAGACCCAGTACTTC. This gives the protein CASAGGSLQETQYF.

This chain links TRBV30 with TRBJ2-7; 8 positions match TRBD1. Looked up from germline, CDR1 is GTSNPN and CDR2 is SVGIG (reference sequence). Trimming took 3 bases from V and 6 from J; bases not matched to a gene: 13. The CDR3 has 15 residues. DNA of the CDR3: TGTGCCTGGAGCAATATAGGGACAGGAGTCGTCGAGCAGTACTTC. This codes for CAWSNIGTGVVEQYF.

This chain links TRBV18 with TRBJ1-1; 9 bases are shared with TRBD1. CDR1 is KGHSH, CDR2 LQKENI, per germline. The CDR3 sequence is 15 residues long. The V gene end was trimmed by 1 base and the J gene end by 4 bases; junction bases not matched to a gene: 4. CDR3 nucleotides: TGTGCCAGCTCACCACTGGGACAGGGAGGCACTGAAGCTTTCTTT. Its protein product is CASSPLGQGGTEAFF. Full variable domain (remainder filled in from reference TRBV18 and TRBJ1-1): NAGVMQNPRHLVRRRGQEARLRCSPMKGHSHVYWYRQLPEEGLKFMVYLQKENIIDESGMPKERFSAEFPKEGPSILRIQQVVRGDSAAYFCASSPLGQGGTEAFFGQGTRLTVV.

The chain has TRBV5-1 and TRBJ1-2, with 10 nucleotides matching TRBD1. The CDR3 extends over 15 amino acids. Germline trimming cut 0 bases from V and 8 bases from J; bases unmatched to any gene: 7. Germline V lookup: CDR1 SGHRS, CDR2 YFSETQ. CDR3 in amino acids: CASSLEGTGVEGYTF. The CDR3 nucleotides are TGCGCCAGCAGCTTGGAAGGGACAGGGGTCGAAGGCTACACCTTC.

This clone was observed a few times. The chain has TRBV11-2 and TRBJ2-3, with D maybe TRBD1 (6 bases). The V gene lost 3 bases and the J gene lost 0 bases, with 10 bases spanning the gap. CDR3 length: 15 amino acids. Germline V gene lookup returns CDR1 SGHAT and CDR2 FQNNGV. CDR3 nucleotide sequence: TGTGCCAGCAGCTTGCAGGGGACAAGCACAGATACGCAGTATTTT. Amino acid sequence: CASSLQGTSTDTQYF.

The V gene is TRBV2, the J gene TRBJ2-5, with TRBD1 matching over 7 bases. This CDR3 contains 13 residues. The germline CDR1 and CDR2 sequences are SNHLY and FYNNEI. Trimming cost V 5 bases and J 5 bases; bases outside gene matches: 5. The CDR3 sequence: CASSNRGWETQYF. CDR3 nucleotides: TGTGCCAGCAGTAACAGGGGCTGGGAGACCCAGTACTTC.

The J gene is TRBJ1-5, the V gene TRBV28, with D perhaps matching TRBD1 (5 bases). The CDR3 runs to 16 residues. CDR1 and CDR2 (germline): MDHEN, SYDVKM. The V and J ends lost 5 bases and 6 bases respectively, with 20 bases between them. The CDR3 DNA is TGTGCCAGCAGTCCCCCGGGACTCCCCAGCCCTCAGCCCCAGCATTTT. It is translated as CASSPPGLPSPQPQHF.